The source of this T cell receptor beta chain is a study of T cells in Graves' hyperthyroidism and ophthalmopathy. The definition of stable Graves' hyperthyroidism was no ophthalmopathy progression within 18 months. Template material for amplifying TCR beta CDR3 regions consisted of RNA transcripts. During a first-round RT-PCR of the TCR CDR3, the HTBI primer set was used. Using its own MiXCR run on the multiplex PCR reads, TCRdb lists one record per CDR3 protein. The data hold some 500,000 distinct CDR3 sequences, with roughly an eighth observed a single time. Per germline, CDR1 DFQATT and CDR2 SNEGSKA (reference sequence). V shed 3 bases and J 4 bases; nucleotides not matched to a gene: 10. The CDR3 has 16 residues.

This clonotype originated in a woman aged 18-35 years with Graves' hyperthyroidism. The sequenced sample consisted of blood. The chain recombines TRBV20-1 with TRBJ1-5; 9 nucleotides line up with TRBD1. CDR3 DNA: TGCAGTGCTAGTGCCCCAACCGGGACAGGGAATCAGCCCCAGCATTTT. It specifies CSASAPTGTGNQPQHF.